These 24 T cell receptor beta chains were all obtained from the same sample, sequenced in a study of early T cells in non-severe SARS-CoV-2 infection. TCRdb redid the calling of the 5' RACE reads with MiXCR, one entry per CDR3 protein. The sample yields about 55,000 distinct CDR3 sequences, 6.5% to 7.5% seen once. Specimen: whole blood, collected at baseline. The receptors were sampled from an adult who was a healthcare worker with PCR-confirmed SARS-CoV-2 infection or an uninfected control (not recorded which).

This clonotype was seen ten or more times. The J gene is TRBJ2-3, the V gene TRBV20-1; TRBD2 agrees at 8 bases. Germline CDR1 and CDR2: DFQATT and SNEGSKA (reference sequence). CDR3 length: 16 amino acids. With 0 bases clipped from V and 6 bases from J, the junction kept 11 bases outside the gene matches. Here the CDR3 DNA reads TGCAGTGCTAGAGATCCCGGGCGGGGGGCTACGGATACGCAGTATTTT. Protein product: CSARDPGRGATDTQYF.

This clonotype appeared a few times. This chain links TRBV20-1 with TRBJ1-6, with no clear D. V was cut by 7 bases and J by 7 bases, with 17 bases left in between. CDR3 length: 14 residues. The germline CDR1 and CDR2 sequences are DFQATT and SNEGSKA (reference sequence). CDR3 nucleotide sequence: TGCAGTGGGGAGCGGCCCCAGACGAATTCACCCCTCCACTTT. It specifies CSGERPQTNSPLHF.

This clonotype appeared a few times. The gene calls are TRBV9 and TRBJ2-4; TRBD2 matches at 9 bases. The CDR3 consists of 17 residues. The V gene's germline CDR1 is SGDLS and CDR2 YYNGEE. After removal of 3 bases from V and 11 bases from J, the junction contained 18 bases not matched to a gene. As DNA, the CDR3 is TGTGCCAGCAGCGAGGCCCGGTCGGGAGCGGGGGGACCGGTTCAGTACTTC. Translating it yields CASSEARSGAGGPVQYF.

V and J are TRBV20-1 and TRBJ2-3, with D maybe TRBD2 (6 bases). Trimming cost V 7 bases and J 1 base, with 12 bases left between them. Germline V gives CDR1 DFQATT, CDR2 SNEGSKA (reference sequence). This CDR3 is built from 13 residues. The CDR3 here is CSVAKRGTDTQYF. CDR3 nucleotides: TGCAGTGTAGCGAAGCGGGGCACAGATACGCAGTATTTT.

V usage is TRBV18 and J usage is TRBJ1-3, with TRBD1 identical over 11 bases. CDR1 KGHSH and CDR2 LQKENI come from the germline V gene. Unmatched junction bases numbered 6, after V lost 4 bases and J lost 7 bases. The CDR3 runs 15 residues. Here the CDR3 DNA reads TGTGCCAGCTCACGCGGACAGGGGGCGCGGAACACCATATATTTT. Amino acids: CASSRGQGARNTIYF.

This clonotype was found a few times. The chain has TRBV18 and TRBJ1-2; D not resolved. V gave up 2 bases and J gave up 6 bases, with 25 bases separating them. This CDR3 has 18 amino acids. CDR1 KGHSH and CDR2 LQKENI come from the germline V gene. CDR3 DNA sequence: TGTGCCAGCTCACCAATCGCCCTAGCGATTACTATGGCTAATGGCTACACCTTC. Amino acids: CASSPIALAITMANGYTF.

In regard to this clonotype: A clone one base away is much larger, so this may be a read error. The gene calls are TRBV7-2 and TRBJ1-1; possibly TRBD1 for D (5 bases). V was clipped by 2 bases and J by 3 bases, with 16 bases between them. The germline CDR1 and CDR2 sequences are SGHTA and FQGNSA. The CDR3 has 16 residues. DNA of the CDR3: TGTGCCAGCAGCTTACTCGCAGGGCATACAGACACTGAAGCTTTCTTT. This encodes CASSLLAGHTDTEAFF.

This clonotype appeared a few times. This chain connects TRBV7-9 to TRBJ1-4; D not certain. CDR1 is SEHNR, CDR2 FQNEAQ, per germline (reference sequence). The CDR3 sequence is 14 residues long. The germline V and J ends were trimmed by 0 bases and 8 bases, with 10 bases remaining between them. The CDR3 loop reads CASSLASDGEKLFF. The CDR3 nucleotides are TGTGCCAGCAGCTTAGCCAGCGACGGAGAAAAACTGTTTTTT.

This clonotype was observed at least ten times. The V gene is TRBV20-1, the J gene TRBJ2-3, with TRBD2 identical over 11 bases. The V gene end was trimmed by 4 bases and the J gene end by 3 bases; junction bases not matched to a gene: 3. CDR1 and CDR2 from the germline V gene are DFQATT and SNEGSKA (reference sequence). The CDR3 has 14 amino acids. This chain's CDR3 is CSATLAGVTDTQYF. The CDR3 DNA sequence: TGCAGTGCTACACTAGCGGGGGTGACAGATACGCAGTATTTT.

This clonotype was seen ten or more times. The rearrangement links TRBV2 to TRBJ2-1; 7 nucleotides agree with TRBD1. CDR1 and CDR2 (germline): SNHLY, FYNNEI. The CDR3 runs 13 residues. V was clipped by 6 bases and J by 15 bases; unmatched bases: 14. CDR3 DNA: TGTGCCAGCAGACCCGGACAGGTCGGACTTTTGTTCTTC. This gives the protein CASRPGQVGLLFF.

This rearrangement joins TRBV20-1 to TRBJ1-2, with D maybe TRBD1 (5 bases). The CDR3 is 12 residues long. The germline CDR1 and CDR2 sequences are DFQATT and SNEGSKA (reference sequence). V was clipped by 7 bases and J by 2 bases, with 11 bases between them. For the CDR3, the DNA is TGCAGTGGAGGGGCTGAAAACTATGGCTACACCTTC. It yields the protein CSGGAENYGYTF.

This clonotype turned up a few times. The J gene is TRBJ1-5, the V gene TRBV18; D gene ambiguous. Trimming pared 1 base from V and 0 bases from J, leaving 7 bases between. The germline V gene encodes CDR1 KGHSH and CDR2 LQKENI. The CDR3 loop spans 15 amino acids. The CDR3, as DNA: TGTGCCAGCTCACCACAGGGTTATAGCAATCAGCCCCAGCATTTT. Translated, it gives CASSPQGYSNQPQHF. The entire variable domain, with the rest obtained from reference TRBV18 and TRBJ1-5, is as follows: NAGVMQNPRHLVRRRGQEARLRCSPMKGHSHVYWYRQLPEEGLKFMVYLQKENIIDESGMPKERFSAEFPKEGPSILRIQQVVRGDSAAYFCASSPQGYSNQPQHFGDGTRLSIL.

The chain couples TRBV29-1 to TRBJ2-5; 11 positions agree with TRBD1. This CDR3 comprises 13 residues. After removal of 7 bases from V and 5 bases from J, the junction contained 6 bases not matched to a gene. Germline lookup yields CDR1 SQVTM and CDR2 ANQGSEA. The CDR3 is CSDRDRGSETQYF. CDR3 nucleotides: TGCAGCGACCGGGACAGGGGGTCCGAGACCCAGTACTTC.

This clonotype was recorded many times. V usage is TRBV5-1 and J usage is TRBJ2-5; 12 bases match TRBD2. The CDR3 is made up of 17 amino acids. Germline V lookup: CDR1 SGHRS, CDR2 YFSETQ. V was clipped by 0 bases and J by 2 bases; unmatched bases: 5. CDR3: CASSLGLAGVLQETQYF. In DNA form, the CDR3 reads TGCGCCAGCAGCTTGGGACTAGCGGGGGTACTGCAAGAGACCCAGTACTTC.

This clonotype was counted at least ten times. The J gene is TRBJ1-1, the V gene TRBV28; D is possibly TRBD1 (5 bases). CDR1 is MDHEN and CDR2 is SYDVKM in the germline V gene. V was clipped by 6 bases and J by 4 bases, with 15 bases between them. The CDR3 runs to 14 residues. The CDR3, as DNA: TGTGCCAGCAGCCCTCCGGGGGTGGTCACTGAAGCTTTCTTT. Translation: CASSPPGVVTEAFF.

This chain links TRBV7-2 with TRBJ1-5; no reliable D call. The germline V gene has CDR1 SGHTA and CDR2 FQGNSA. The CDR3 sequence is 11 residues long. Trimming pared 5 bases from V and 9 bases from J, leaving 8 bases between. The CDR3 loop reads CASSQEGPQHF. The CDR3 coding sequence is TGTGCCAGCAGCCAGGAGGGGCCCCAGCATTTT. The variable domain in full, completed from reference TRBV7-2 and TRBJ1-5, reads GAGVSQSPSNKVTEKGKDVELRCDPISGHTALYWYRQSLGQGLEFLIYFQGNSAPDKSGLPSDRFSAERTGGSVSTLTIQRTQQEDSAVYLCASSQEGPQHFGDGTRLSIL.

Remarks on this clonotype: A junction end diverges from the germline sequence, so it may reflect a read error. The chain is built from TRBV20-1 and TRBJ2-7; D call uncertain. The V gene's germline CDR1 is DFQATT and CDR2 SNEGSKA (reference sequence). CDR3 length: 12 residues. As DNA, the CDR3 is TGCAGTGCTAGAGGGTCTCACTACGAGCGGTACTTC. Amino acids: CSARGSHYERYF.

In this sample, this clonotype turned up many times. DNA for the CDR3: TGTGCCACCCGGACTAGCGGGAACACCGGGGAGCTGTTTTTT. Translated, it gives CATRTSGNTGELFF. The rearrangement uses TRBV10-3 and TRBJ2-2; the match to TRBD2 covers 10 bases. CDR1 is ENHRY and CDR2 is SYGVKD in the germline V gene. This CDR3 comprises 14 residues. V gave up 10 bases and J gave up 1 base; unmatched junction bases: 3.

There are many counts of this clonotype. V and J are TRBV7-3 and TRBJ2-2, with 11 bases aligning to TRBD1. This CDR3 comprises 17 residues. V shed 5 bases and J 2 bases; nucleotides not matched to a gene: 7. Germline lookup yields CDR1 SGHTA and CDR2 FQGTGA. CDR3 DNA sequence: TGTGCCAGCAGCCGAACCGGGACAGGGGGAAACACCGGGGAGCTGTTTTTT. Its protein product is CASSRTGTGGNTGELFF.

This chain connects TRBV6-6 to TRBJ1-3; D uncertain. The CDR3 extends over 14 amino acids. Trimming took off 5 bases at V and 0 bases at J, with 8 bases between the two ends. Germline CDR1 and CDR2: MNHNY and SVGAGI (reference sequence). The CDR3 region is CASSQTISGNTIYF. The CDR3 nucleotides are TGTGCCAGCAGTCAGACAATCTCTGGAAACACCATATATTTT.

V is TRBV5-1 and J is TRBJ2-7; D may be TRBD1 (7 bases). This CDR3 region has 14 residues. Germline lookup yields CDR1 SGHRS and CDR2 YFSETQ. The V gene lost 0 bases and the J gene lost 5 bases, with 12 bases spanning the gap. The CDR3 spells CASSLDRGGNEQYF. The CDR3 coding sequence is TGCGCCAGCAGCTTGGACAGGGGAGGCAACGAGCAGTACTTC.

V and J are TRBV14 and TRBJ1-1; 7 bases align to TRBD1. CDR1 and CDR2 (germline): SGHDN, FVKESK. With 6 bases clipped from V and 0 bases from J, the junction kept 7 bases outside the gene matches. The CDR3 has 15 amino acids. The CDR3 loop reads CASRWDSFMNTEAFF. CDR3 bases: TGTGCCAGCAGATGGGACAGCTTCATGAACACTGAAGCTTTCTTT.

This clonotype was detected only a few times. V is TRBV3-1 and J is TRBJ2-7, with a possible D match to TRBD2 (6 bases). Germline-derived CDR1 and CDR2 are LGHDT and YNNKEL (reference sequence). CDR3 length: 15 residues. The V gene lost 1 base and the J gene lost 1 base, with 11 bases spanning the gap. The CDR3 DNA sequence: TGTGCCAGCAGCCAAGCCCCGGGGGATTCCTACGAGCAGTACTTC. The encoded protein is CASSQAPGDSYEQYF.

This clonotype was recorded at least ten times. The chain is built from TRBV13 and TRBJ1-2; D is unresolved. Trimming shortened V by 5 bases and J by 3 bases, and 19 bases separated the two germline ends. Per the germline V gene, CDR1 is PRHDT and CDR2 is FYEKMQ (reference sequence). The CDR3 extends over 16 amino acids. The CDR3 coding sequence is TGTGCCAGCAGCCTTGGGTACGGGGTTCGGGACTATGGCTACACCTTC. It specifies CASSLGYGVRDYGYTF.